A single sample is the source of the 23 T cell receptor beta chains below, sequenced in a study of T cell clones after liver transplantation (dated by TCRdb to the late 2010s). Library construction relied on the immunoSEQ multiplex PCR assay. TCRdb stores this immuneACCESS table with in-frame sequences only. Part of the clones is absent; in the studies checked, under half of the shortfall reflects unresolved V genes, and no reason is known for the rest. The sample includes more than 95,000 clones, with around 80% observed a single time. Of the sample, around 2.9% falls within the top ten clones. Sequencing used CD4+ T cells from blood, obtained about 50 months after liver transplant. Source of these receptors: a human patient who received a liver transplant. Following transplantation, T cells from the graft donor may be among those present.

CDR3 region: CASSQVTGQGLYGYTF. DNA of the CDR3: TGCGCCAGCAGCCAAGTCACGGGACAGGGGTTGTATGGCTACACCTTC. V is TRBV4-3 and J is TRBJ1-2, with 10 positions matching TRBD1. V lost 1 base and J lost 5; bases outside the gene matches: 7. There are 16 residues in the CDR3. The germline CDR1 and CDR2 sequences are LGHNA and YSLEER.

The genes are TRBV11-1 and TRBJ1-2; no definite D call. Germline V CDR1 and CDR2: SGHAT, FQDESV (reference sequence). The CDR3 is 12 amino acids. Trimming removed 1 base from V and 9 bases from J, with 9 bases in between. This CDR3 reads CASSLGEGRYTF. CDR3 DNA sequence: TGTGCCAGCAGCTTAGGTGAGGGCCGCTACACCTTC.

The rearrangement links TRBV2 to TRBJ1-5, with 7 bases fitting TRBD1. The CDR3 contains 15 residues. CDR1 is SNHLY, CDR2 FYNNEI, per germline. After removal of 8 bases from V and 0 bases from J, the junction contained 7 bases not matched to a gene. The CDR3 reads CASSGQRHSNQPQHF. The CDR3 DNA reads as TGTGCCAGCTCGGGACAGAGACATAGCAATCAGCCCCAGCATTTT.

The chain carries TRBV4-2 and TRBJ1-1; 9 bases fit TRBD1. The CDR3 has 17 residues. CDR1 is LGHNA, CDR2 YNFKEQ, per germline. J lost 0 bases, V lost 1 base, and 6 bases had no gene match. The CDR3 DNA is TGTGCCAGCAGCCAAGTGGGGACAGGGTACATGAACACTGAAGCTTTCTTT. This encodes CASSQVGTGYMNTEAFF.

This chain joins TRBV12-5 and TRBJ2-1; D remains unclear. The CDR3 runs to 15 residues. CDR1 and CDR2 from the germline V gene are LGHNT and FRNRAP. V was cut by 5 bases and J by 5 bases, with 16 bases left in between. This CDR3 is CASGPSPGLDNEQFF. Written as DNA, the CDR3 is TGTGCTAGTGGTCCCTCCCCTGGTCTTGACAATGAGCAGTTCTTC.

This chain connects TRBV25-1 to TRBJ1-3; D may be TRBD1 (5 bases). The germline V and J ends were trimmed by 8 bases and 5 bases, with 16 bases remaining between them. The CDR3 is 14 residues long. Per germline, CDR1 MGHDK and CDR2 SYGVNS. CDR3 nucleotides: TGTGCCAGCTCCGGACACGGGGATCGAAACACCATATATTTT. Translating gives CASSGHGDRNTIYF.

The chain uses TRBV28 and TRBJ2-3, with D perhaps being TRBD1 or TRBD2 (5 bases each). The germline V gene has CDR1 MDHEN and CDR2 SYDVKM. The CDR3 loop spans 15 amino acids. V lost 5 bases and J 1 base, leaving 13 bases between the germline ends. CDR3: CASSGTRVGTDTQYF. CDR3 nucleotide sequence: TGTGCCAGCAGTGGGACGAGGGTGGGCACAGATACGCAGTATTTT.

The rearrangement joins TRBV2 to TRBJ2-5; TRBD2 is a possible D gene (7 bases). Trimming removed 8 bases at V and 5 bases at J, with 18 bases between. This CDR3 region has 14 residues. Germline loops: CDR1 SNHLY, CDR2 FYNNEI. Here the CDR3 DNA reads TGTGCCAGCGCGGGGGCAAAAGGGATCGAGACCCAGTACTTC. Translating gives CASAGAKGIETQYF. The variable domain in full, completed from reference TRBV2 and TRBJ2-5, reads EPEVTQTPSHQVTQMGQEVILRCVPISNHLYFYWYRQILGQKVEFLVSFYNNEISEKSEIFDDQFSVERPDGSNFTLKIRSTKLEDSAMYFCASAGAKGIETQYFGPGTRLLVL.

The chain employs TRBV18 and TRBJ2-3, with no clear D. Per the germline V gene, CDR1 is KGHSH and CDR2 is LQKENI. CDR3 length equals 12 residues. V shed 4 bases and J shed 1 base, with 3 bases lying between them. The DNA for the CDR3 is TGTGCCAGCTCACAGGGCACAGATACGCAGTATTTT. This translates into CASSQGTDTQYF. The variable domain in full, completed from reference TRBV18 and TRBJ2-3, reads NAGVMQNPRHLVRRRGQEARLRCSPMKGHSHVYWYRQLPEEGLKFMVYLQKENIIDESGMPKERFSAEFPKEGPSILRIQQVVRGDSAAYFCASSQGTDTQYFGPGTRLTVL.

The chain couples TRBV29-1 to TRBJ2-3; unclear D gene. Germline CDR1 is SQVTM and CDR2 is ANQGSEA. The V end lost 7 bases, the J end lost 0 bases, and 8 bases lay between the germline ends. This CDR3 contains 12 residues. The CDR3 DNA is TGCAGCGCCCTTCGTAGCACAGATACGCAGTATTTT. This translates into CSALRSTDTQYF.

V and J are TRBV4-1 and TRBJ1-4; TRBD1 might be the D (6 bases). Germline V lookup: CDR1 MGHRA, CDR2 YSYEKL. Trimming took 3 bases from V and 0 from J, leaving 17 bases between them. This CDR3 comprises 18 residues. The CDR3 protein is CASSQGLTGATTNEKLFF. The CDR3 DNA sequence: TGCGCCAGCAGCCAGGGACTGACAGGCGCTACAACTAATGAAAAACTGTTTTTT.

The chain links TRBV7-9 to TRBJ2-7; 7 bases fit TRBD1. The CDR3 is 16 amino acids. V shed 2 bases and J 3 bases; nucleotides not matched to a gene: 10. Germline V lookup: CDR1 SEHNR, CDR2 FQNEAQ (reference sequence). The CDR3 coding sequence is TGTGCCAGCAGCTTATACAGGGGCTGGGTGTTCTACGAGCAGTACTTC. Translating gives CASSLYRGWVFYEQYF. The variable domain in full, with the rest retrieved from reference TRBV7-9 and TRBJ2-7, is DTGVSQNPRHKITKRGQNVTFRCDPISEHNRLYWYRQTLGQGPEFLTYFQNEAQLEKSRLLSDRFSAERPKGSFSTLEIQRTEQGDSAMYLCASSLYRGWVFYEQYFGPGTRLTVT.

The chain is built from TRBV28 and TRBJ2-7; tentatively, D is TRBD1 (6 bases). Germline-derived CDR1 and CDR2 are MDHEN and SYDVKM. CDR3 length: 15 residues. Trimming cost V 1 base and J 1 base, with 11 bases left between them. For the CDR3, the DNA is TGTGCCAGCAGTTTATCAGGGGCCCCTTCCTACGAGCAGTACTTC. Translated, it gives CASSLSGAPSYEQYF.

This chain links TRBV9 with TRBJ1-3; 8 bases map to TRBD1. Germline V gene sequence: CDR1 SGDLS, CDR2 YYNGEE. J was trimmed by 4 bases and V by 1 base; bases with no gene match: 4. The CDR3 has 15 residues. CDR3 nucleotides: TGTGCCAGCAGCGTACAGGGGGCGAAAGGAAACACCATATATTTT. Translating gives CASSVQGAKGNTIYF.

The chain employs TRBV5-1 and TRBJ1-1; D call uncertain. Deletions cut 2 bases from V and 1 base from J, with 6 bases between. The CDR3 runs 13 residues. CDR1 SGHRS and CDR2 YFSETQ come from the germline V gene. The CDR3 coding sequence is TGCGCCAGCAGCTTTAACAGGAACACTGAAGCTTTCTTT. It yields the protein CASSFNRNTEAFF. Full variable domain (outside the CDR3, taken from reference TRBV5-1 and TRBJ1-1): KAGVTQTPRYLIKTRGQQVTLSCSPISGHRSVSWYQQTPGQGLQFLFEYFSETQRNKGNFPGRFSGRQFSNSRSEMNVSTLELGDSALYLCASSFNRNTEAFFGQGTRLTVV.

The chain couples TRBV5-1 to TRBJ2-1; D gene uncertain. Germline lookup yields CDR1 SGHRS and CDR2 YFSETQ. The V end was cut by 0 bases, the J end by 0 bases, with 7 bases between. The CDR3 extends over 15 amino acids. The CDR3 here is CASSLGSRSYNEQFF. CDR3 DNA: TGCGCCAGCAGCTTGGGCAGCCGCTCCTACAATGAGCAGTTCTTC.

The genes are TRBV9 and TRBJ2-1; TRBD1 agrees at 7 bases. V lost 4 bases and J lost 4; bases outside the gene matches: 8. The CDR3 sequence is 15 residues long. Germline CDR1 is SGDLS and CDR2 is YYNGEE. The CDR3 nucleotides are TGTGCCAGCAGCCCCGGGGACAGCCAATACAATGAGCAGTTCTTC. This encodes CASSPGDSQYNEQFF.

The genes are TRBV5-1 and TRBJ2-1; 12 positions agree with TRBD2. This CDR3 is 17 amino acids long. Germline V gene data show CDR1 as SGHRS and CDR2 as YFSETQ. The junction had 6 bases not matched to a gene; V was cut back by 0 bases and J by 5 bases. The CDR3, as DNA: TGCGCCAGCAGCTTGGGACTAGCGGGAGTGGAGGACAATGAGCAGTTCTTC. Translating it yields CASSLGLAGVEDNEQFF. The variable domain in full, with the rest retrieved from reference TRBV5-1 and TRBJ2-1, is KAGVTQTPRYLIKTRGQQVTLSCSPISGHRSVSWYQQTPGQGLQFLFEYFSETQRNKGNFPGRFSGRQFSNSRSEMNVSTLELGDSALYLCASSLGLAGVEDNEQFFGPGTRLTVL.

J is TRBJ1-3 and V is TRBV5-5, with D tentatively TRBD1 (6 bases). Looked up from germline, CDR1 is SGHKS and CDR2 is YYEKEE (reference sequence). The CDR3 is 15 residues long. V dropped 4 bases and J dropped 3 bases, with 14 bases sitting between them. The CDR3 spells CASSSPGAGGNTIYF. The CDR3 nucleotides are TGTGCCAGCAGCAGCCCAGGGGCTGGTGGAAACACCATATATTTT.

The rearrangement joins TRBV11-2 to TRBJ1-1; 7 positions agree with TRBD1. The CDR3 is 13 residues long. The ends lost 1 base at V and 11 bases at J; junction bases unmatched: 7. Germline loops: CDR1 SGHAT, CDR2 FQNNGV. For the CDR3, the DNA is TGTGCCAGCAGCTTAGGTACAGGGGTCCGGGCTTTCTTT. Amino acid sequence: CASSLGTGVRAFF.

The CDR3 reads CASSALVAGVNEQFF. The CDR3 nucleotides read TGTGCCAGCAGTGCCCTCGTGGCGGGCGTCAATGAGCAGTTCTTC. The J gene is TRBJ2-1, the V gene TRBV2, with D perhaps matching TRBD2 (5 bases). Germline V gives CDR1 SNHLY, CDR2 FYNNEI. This CDR3 has 15 residues. V dropped 4 bases and J dropped 6 bases, with 16 bases sitting between them.

The sample holds one count of this clone. The chain recombines TRBV6-5 with TRBJ1-6; D perhaps matches TRBD1 (5 bases). The CDR3 totals 14 residues. V was trimmed by 0 bases and J by 6 bases, leaving 6 bases between them. The germline gives CDR1 MNHEY, CDR2 SVGAGI. CDR3 sequence (DNA): TGTGCCAGCAGTTACTCCGGGGGTAATTCACCCCTCCACTTT. Encoded protein: CASSYSGGNSPLHF.

J is TRBJ2-7 and V is TRBV7-2; D may be TRBD2 (5 bases). Trimming pared 1 base from V and 1 base from J, leaving 11 bases between. There are 15 residues in the CDR3. Germline loops: CDR1 SGHTA, CDR2 FQGNSA. The CDR3 DNA reads TGTGCCAGCAGCTTAGGGGTGACGGGGTCCTACGAGCAGTACTTC. It is translated as CASSLGVTGSYEQYF.